The rows below give T cell receptor beta chains drawn from one sample of a study of cytomegalovirus exposure and HLA in healthy donors. Profiling relied on immunoSEQ multiplex PCR, and the TCRdb table lists in-frame clones only, not all of them. Of under 200,000 clones in the sample, approximately 86% were seen once. The sequencing input was PBMCs. Receptors were obtained from a woman between 18 and 29 years old in good health and CMV-seronegative. The CDR3 runs from the conserved cysteine through the conserved F or W. The D gene is left open where the match is weak. Not all rows give a size; the values are once, few, many and, for expanded clones, a class.

j_gene: TRBJ2-7
d_gene: NA
abundance: NA
v_gene: TRBV19
CDR3nt: TGTGCCAGTAGTATGTTAGACAGACCCTACGAGCAGTACTTC
CDR3aa: CASSMLDRPYEQYF

j_gene: TRBJ1-6
d_gene: TRBD1
abundance: NA
v_gene: TRBV30
CDR3nt: TGTGCCTGGAGTCTACAGGGGGTTTTTTCACCCCTCCACTTT
CDR3aa: CAWSLQGVFSPLHF

j_gene: TRBJ1-6
d_gene: NA
abundance: NA
v_gene: TRBV14
CDR3nt: TGTGCCAGCAGCTCAAGCCCTACGGGTGCCCCCCTCCACTTT
CDR3aa: CASSSSPTGAPLHF

j_gene: TRBJ1-5
d_gene: NA
abundance: NA
v_gene: TRBV6-6
CDR3nt: TGTGCCAGCAGTTATCCAGGGGCAAGCAATCAGCCCCAGCATTTT
CDR3aa: CASSYPGASNQPQHF

j_gene: TRBJ1-1
d_gene: NA
abundance: once
v_gene: TRBV29-1
CDR3nt: TGCAGCGTTGGTAGTTTGAACACTGAAGCTTTCTTT
CDR3aa: CSVGSLNTEAFF

j_gene: TRBJ2-3
d_gene: TRBD1
abundance: once
v_gene: TRBV5-1
CDR3nt: TGCGCCAGCAGCCAAGGACAGGGCACAGATACGCAGTATTTT
CDR3aa: CASSQGQGTDTQYF

j_gene: TRBJ2-1
d_gene: TRBD1
abundance: NA
v_gene: TRBV27
CDR3nt: TGTGCCAGCAGTTTCCGGGACAGGGGGCGCCCCAATGAGCAGTTCTTC
CDR3aa: CASSFRDRGRPNEQFF

j_gene: TRBJ2-2
d_gene: NA
abundance: NA
v_gene: TRBV27
CDR3nt: TGTGCCAGCAACAACAGGGGCGGGGACACCGGGGAGCTGTTTTTT
CDR3aa: CASNNRGGDTGELFF

j_gene: TRBJ2-1
d_gene: TRBD2
abundance: NA
v_gene: TRBV5-1
CDR3nt: TGCGCCAGCAGATCCGGGACTAGCGGATACAATGAGCAGTTCTTC
CDR3aa: CASRSGTSGYNEQFF

j_gene: TRBJ1-4
d_gene: NA
abundance: NA
v_gene: TRBV15
CDR3nt: TGTGCCACCAGCAGAGACCGGGGGGCGGAAAAACTGTTTTTT
CDR3aa: CATSRDRGAEKLFF

j_gene: TRBJ2-7
d_gene: TRBD2
abundance: NA
v_gene: TRBV4-1
CDR3nt: TGCGCCAGCAGCCAAGAAAACTTGGGGGGGGGTTATTTCTACGAGCAGTACTTC
CDR3aa: CASSQENLGGGYFYEQYF

j_gene: TRBJ2-3
d_gene: TRBD2
abundance: NA
v_gene: TRBV28
CDR3nt: TGTGCCAGCAGTTTGTTAGCGGGGCCGAGGGGCACAGATACGCAGTATTTT
CDR3aa: CASSLLAGPRGTDTQYF

j_gene: TRBJ1-2
d_gene: TRBD1
abundance: NA
v_gene: TRBV28
CDR3nt: TGTGCCAGCAGTTTAGGCACAGGGGTGGAGGGCTACCCCTTC
CDR3aa: CASSLGTGVEGYPF

j_gene: TRBJ2-3
d_gene: TRBD2
abundance: NA
v_gene: TRBV5-4
CDR3nt: TGTGCCAGCAGCTTGGTTCTAGCGGGGGATAGGGATACGCAGTATTTT
CDR3aa: CASSLVLAGDRDTQYF

j_gene: TRBJ2-1
d_gene: TRBD2
abundance: NA
v_gene: TRBV19
CDR3nt: TGTGCCAGTACCATACTAGCGGATCCCCCGAATGAGCAGTTCTTC
CDR3aa: CASTILADPPNEQFF

j_gene: TRBJ2-7
d_gene: NA
abundance: few
v_gene: TRBV6-5
CDR3nt: TGTGCCAGCAGCTCCGGGACCTACGAGCAGTACTTC
CDR3aa: CASSSGTYEQYF

j_gene: TRBJ2-1
d_gene: TRBD2
abundance: NA
v_gene: TRBV30
CDR3nt: TGTGCCTGGAGTGTAGGACTAGCCAATGAGCAGTTCTTC
CDR3aa: CAWSVGLANEQFF

j_gene: TRBJ2-7
d_gene: NA
abundance: NA
v_gene: TRBV27
CDR3nt: TGTGCCAGCACCCCGACAGGTTACGAGCAGTACTTC
CDR3aa: CASTPTGYEQYF

j_gene: TRBJ2-1
d_gene: NA
abundance: NA
v_gene: TRBV28
CDR3nt: TGTGCCAGCAGTTTGTCACTCGGAGCGGCCGCAAGCTCCTACAATGAGCAGTTCTTC
CDR3aa: CASSLSLGAAASSYNEQFF

j_gene: TRBJ2-7
d_gene: NA
abundance: NA
v_gene: TRBV5-1
CDR3nt: TGCGCCAGCAGCCTATCGGATAGAGGCCCCTACGAGCAGTACTTC
CDR3aa: CASSLSDRGPYEQYF

j_gene: TRBJ2-7
d_gene: TRBD2
abundance: once
v_gene: TRBV5-1
CDR3nt: TGCGCCAGCAGCTTGGAACGGGCTAGCGGGATCTACGAGCAGTACTTC
CDR3aa: CASSLERASGIYEQYF

j_gene: TRBJ1-2
d_gene: NA
abundance: NA
v_gene: TRBV19
CDR3nt: TGTGCCAGTAGTATAGATCGGTGGTATGGCTACACCTTC
CDR3aa: CASSIDRWYGYTF

j_gene: TRBJ1-5
d_gene: TRBD1
abundance: NA
v_gene: TRBV19
CDR3nt: TGTGCCAGTAGTATATTAGGGGGGACAGGGGTCAATCAGCCCCAGCATTTT
CDR3aa: CASSILGGTGVNQPQHF

j_gene: TRBJ2-1
d_gene: TRBD2
abundance: NA
v_gene: TRBV30
CDR3nt: TGTGCCTGGATCAAGCGGGAGGCGTACAATGAGCAGTTCTTC
CDR3aa: CAWIKREAYNEQFF

j_gene: TRBJ2-7
d_gene: TRBD2
abundance: NA
v_gene: TRBV7-9
CDR3nt: TGTGCCAGCATGGGCGCGCGGGAGGTAGGATCCTACGAGCAGTACTTC
CDR3aa: CASMGAREVGSYEQYF

j_gene: TRBJ1-4
d_gene: NA
abundance: NA
v_gene: TRBV30
CDR3nt: TGTGCCTGGAGTGTAGCCCAGGCTGTAAATGAAAAACTGTTTTTT
CDR3aa: CAWSVAQAVNEKLFF

j_gene: TRBJ1-2
d_gene: NA
abundance: NA
v_gene: TRBV14
CDR3nt: TGTGCCAGCAGCCAAGGGGCCCAGGGTGGAAACTATGGCTACACCTTC
CDR3aa: CASSQGAQGGNYGYTF

j_gene: TRBJ2-4
d_gene: NA
abundance: NA
v_gene: TRBV19
CDR3nt: TGTGCCAGTAGTATTGGGCAGGGGGGAGTCAAAAACATTCAGTACTTC
CDR3aa: CASSIGQGGVKNIQYF

j_gene: TRBJ2-7
d_gene: TRBD1
abundance: NA
v_gene: TRBV4-1
CDR3nt: TGCGCCAGCAGCCAGAGGACAGGGAGCGCCTACGAGCAGTACTTC
CDR3aa: CASSQRTGSAYEQYF

j_gene: TRBJ2-1
d_gene: NA
abundance: NA
v_gene: TRBV7-2
CDR3nt: TGTGCCAGCAGCTTAGCAAGAGCCAGGGAGCAGTTCTTC
CDR3aa: CASSLARAREQFF

j_gene: TRBJ2-7
d_gene: NA
abundance: NA
v_gene: TRBV2
CDR3nt: TGTGCCAGCAATGCGGGGAGCTCCTACGAGCAGTACTTC
CDR3aa: CASNAGSSYEQYF

j_gene: TRBJ2-7
d_gene: TRBD1
abundance: NA
v_gene: TRBV28
CDR3nt: TGTGCCAGCAGTTTGCAGGGGACAGGGGGGTACGAGCAGTACTTC
CDR3aa: CASSLQGTGGYEQYF

j_gene: TRBJ1-4
d_gene: TRBD1
abundance: NA
v_gene: TRBV4-1
CDR3nt: TGCGCCAGCAGCCCAGGACAGGGTCTGCGTGAAAAACTGTTTTTT
CDR3aa: CASSPGQGLREKLFF

j_gene: TRBJ1-2
d_gene: NA
abundance: NA
v_gene: TRBV4-1
CDR3nt: TGCGCCAGCAGCCAAGACATCAACTATGGCTACACCTTC
CDR3aa: CASSQDINYGYTF

j_gene: TRBJ1-5
d_gene: NA
abundance: NA
v_gene: TRBV28
CDR3nt: TGTGCCAGCAGTTCGGCGGGACGCCTGGAGCATTTT
CDR3aa: CASSSAGRLEHF

j_gene: TRBJ2-7
d_gene: NA
abundance: NA
v_gene: TRBV5-1
CDR3nt: TGCGCCAGCAGCTTAACTTCCTACGAGCAGTACTTC
CDR3aa: CASSLTSYEQYF

j_gene: TRBJ2-7
d_gene: TRBD1
abundance: NA
v_gene: TRBV4-1
CDR3nt: TGCGCCAGCAGCCAAGCCGGGACAGGTCCCCACGAGCAGTACTTC
CDR3aa: CASSQAGTGPHEQYF

j_gene: TRBJ1-2
d_gene: NA
abundance: NA
v_gene: TRBV2
CDR3nt: TGTGCCAGCAGCTTGAGAGGGAGGCAAGGCTACACCTTC
CDR3aa: CASSLRGRQGYTF

j_gene: TRBJ2-7
d_gene: NA
abundance: NA
v_gene: TRBV5-1
CDR3nt: TGCGCCAGCAGCTTGGCCCCCAGGGATTTGAGGTCCTACGAGCAGTACTTC
CDR3aa: CASSLAPRDLRSYEQYF

j_gene: TRBJ2-5
d_gene: NA
abundance: NA
v_gene: TRBV5-1
CDR3nt: TGCGCCAGCAGCCGTGAATTAGCGGTCTGGGGAGAGACCCAGTACTTC
CDR3aa: CASSRELAVWGETQYF

j_gene: TRBJ2-3
d_gene: TRBD2
abundance: NA
v_gene: TRBV19
CDR3nt: TGTGCCAGTAGTAGCGGGGGGCTCGAGGCGCAGTATTTT
CDR3aa: CASSSGGLEAQYF

j_gene: TRBJ2-7
d_gene: TRBD2
abundance: NA
v_gene: TRBV27
CDR3nt: TGTGCCAGCAGACCGGGACTAGCGTACGAGCAGTACTTC
CDR3aa: CASRPGLAYEQYF

j_gene: TRBJ1-6
d_gene: NA
abundance: NA
v_gene: TRBV28
CDR3nt: TGTGCCAGCAGCCTTCCGGAGGGAGCTAATTCACCCCTCCACTTT
CDR3aa: CASSLPEGANSPLHF